This T cell receptor beta chain comes out of a study of T-cell reconstitution after alpha-beta-depleted transplantation in children. The CDR3 runs to 18 residues. Trimming cost V 6 bases and J 0 bases; bases outside gene matches: 8. The V gene's germline CDR1 is MDHEN and CDR2 SYDVKM. This clonotype has at least ten counts. The TCRbeta library incorporated unique molecular identifiers. TCRdb reanalysed the PCR reads using MiXCR and keeps one entry per CDR3 protein. This repertoire shows fewer than 550,000 distinct CDR3 sequences, 10% to 12% found once; its top ten account for 12% to 15%. The sequence came from a female patient between 2 and 15 years old who had a stem cell transplant for aplastic anemia, so the T cells may come from the graft donor. The chain recombines TRBV28 with TRBJ2-6, with TRBD2 identical over 10 bases. The material was PBMCs, mostly from graft donor cells, obtained 180 days after TCRalphabeta/CD19-depleted stem cell transplant. In DNA form, the CDR3 reads TGTGCCAGCAGGCGCTATAGCGGGAGGTCCTCTGGGGCCAACGTCCTGACTTTC. It translates to CASRRYSGRSSGANVLTF. The variable domain in full, with the rest retrieved from reference TRBV28 and TRBJ2-6, is DVKVTQSSRYLVKRTGEKVFLECVQDMDHENMFWYRQDPGLGLRLIYFSYDVKMKEKGDIPEGYSVSREKKERFSLILESASTNQTSMYLCASRRYSGRSSGANVLTFGAGSRLTVL.